This TCR beta chain is from a study of blood T cell repertoires in COVID-19. This clone is a singleton in its sample. In the source study's methods: Nucleated cell number was recorded as an estimate derived from reference gene primer amplification. The method was immunoSEQ multiplex PCR; TCRdb's version includes in-frame clones alone and lacks a portion of them. V and J calls and clone size are as listed in that table; D and trimming were resolved from the DNA. The data hold approximately 250,000 clones, with about nine tenths observed a single time. This CDR3 has 12 amino acids. CDR1 and CDR2 (germline): LNHDA, SQIVND (reference sequence). Trimming cost V 3 bases and J 12 bases; bases outside gene matches: 4.

The sequencing sample was made of peripheral blood. This chain uses TRBV19 with TRBJ2-1; 8 nucleotides line up with TRBD1. The receptor's source is a man aged 25-45 years who had recovered from COVID-19. In DNA, the CDR3 is TGTGCCAGTAGTATCGTCAGGGGGCGGCAGTTCTTC. Its protein product is CASSIVRGRQFF.